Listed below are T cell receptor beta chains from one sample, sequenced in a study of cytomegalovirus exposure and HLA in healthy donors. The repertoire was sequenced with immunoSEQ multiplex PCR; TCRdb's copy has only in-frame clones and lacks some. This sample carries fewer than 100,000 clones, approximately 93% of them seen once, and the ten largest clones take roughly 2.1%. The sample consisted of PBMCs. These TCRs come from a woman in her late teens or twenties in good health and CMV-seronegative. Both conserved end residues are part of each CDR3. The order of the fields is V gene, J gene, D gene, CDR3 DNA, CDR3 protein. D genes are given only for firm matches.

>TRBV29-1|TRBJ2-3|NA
TGCAGCGTTGGGCTGGCTCTTTCCACAGATACGCAGTATTTT
CSVGLALSTDTQYF
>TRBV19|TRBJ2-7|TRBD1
TGTGCCAGTACCTCCGGGACAGGGGGACCCTACGAGCAGTACTTC
CASTSGTGGPYEQYF
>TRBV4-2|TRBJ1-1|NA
TGTGCCAGCAGCCTCCAACAGGGAAGGGCTTTCTTT
CASSLQQGRAFF
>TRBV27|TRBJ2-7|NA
TGTGCCAGCAGTTTATCGGGTAGCCACGAGCAGTACTTC
CASSLSGSHEQYF
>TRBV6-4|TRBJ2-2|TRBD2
TGTGCCAGCAGTGATGAGACTAGCTCGGGGGAGCTGTTTTTT
CASSDETSSGELFF
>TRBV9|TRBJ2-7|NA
TGTGCCAGCAGCGTAGCAGGTAGTCACGAGCAGTACTTC
CASSVAGSHEQYF
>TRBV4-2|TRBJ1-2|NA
TGTGCCAGCAGCCAAGAGGGCCGTGTCTATGGCTACACCTTC
CASSQEGRVYGYTF
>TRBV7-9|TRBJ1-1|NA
TGTGCCAGCAGCTTTAGTCCTTCCCCCAACACTGAAGCTTTCTTT
CASSFSPSPNTEAFF
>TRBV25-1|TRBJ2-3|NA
TGTGCCAGCAGTGAAGCTACGGGATCCCCGAGCACAGATACGCAGTATTTT
CASSEATGSPSTDTQYF
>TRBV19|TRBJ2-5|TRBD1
TGTGCCAGTAGTACGAGGGGGCAGGGCGAAAAAGAGACCCAGTACTTC
CASSTRGQGEKETQYF
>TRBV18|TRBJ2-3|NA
TGTGCCAGCTCACCAGTTGGTTTGGGGGGAGATACGCAGTATTTT
CASSPVGLGGDTQYF
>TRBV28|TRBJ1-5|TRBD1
TGTGCCACCTCGGGACAGGGTCTAGGCAATCAGCCCCAGCATTTT
CATSGQGLGNQPQHF